This TCR beta chain came from a study of CD8+ T cells in alopecia areata (dated by TCRdb to between 2018 and 2020). At the level of the whole study: Treated patients were enrolled in an open-label pilot trial of oral tofacitinib, 5 to 10 mg twice daily, for moderate-to-severe alopecia areata. Tofacitinib was given for 6 to 18 months, followed by 6 months of follow-up off drug to assess delayed response and recurrence. The study used high-throughput TCRbeta sequencing to examine T cell clonal expansion in alopecia areata, in both the C3H/HeJ mouse model and human patients. In humans, TCRbeta sequencing was performed on scalp tissue and on sorted CD4+ and CD8+ peripheral blood T cells from healthy controls and from patients with patchy or totalis/universalis alopecia areata. Biopsies were taken from tofacitinib-treated patients at baseline and at 4 and 24 weeks of treatment, and a later scalp biopsy was taken in several of the tofacitinib-treated patients. Scalp clonality was compared among normal scalp (n=4), patchy alopecia areata scalp (n=8), and alopecia totalis/universalis scalp (n=8). The RNA source kit depended on sample type: the PAXgene miRNA kit for fixed scalp, the miRNeasy kit for PBMCs, and the RNeasy kit for mouse skin. Amplification of TCRbeta CDR3 regions was done by immunoSEQ multiplex PCR using 35 Vbeta forward primers and 13 Jbeta reverse primers. The investigation overall reported the following: Compared with mice, TCR sequences shared between patients were less clear, possibly partly because of HLA diversity across the patient population. Compared with normal scalp, lesional scalp had higher clonality and more expanded CD8+ clones, particularly in alopecia totalis/universalis, a pattern that suggests antigenic drive. Unlike mouse skin, which is dominated by gammadelta T cells, normal human skin has resident alphabeta T cells that are also sequenced, and this complicates analysis of the scalp TCR repertoire.

The library was built by means of the immunoSEQ multiplex PCR assay. RNA was extracted from all samples and reverse transcribed into cDNA as template for TCR sequencing. First-strand cDNA was synthesized using SuperScript III with a 2:1 mix of oligo-dT and random hexamers. A synthetic immune receptor repertoire was used to gauge amplification bias, and whatever bias remained was removed computationally. Turning to the authors' computational methods: After raw reads were preprocessed to remove errors, the CDR3 was defined following IMGT conventions as running from the conserved cysteine to phenylalanine. Clonality was computed by normalizing Shannon entropy by log2 of the number of productive unique TCRs and subtracting the result from 1. Scalp TCRbeta sequences were cross-referenced with sorted blood CD4 and CD8 repertoires so that the CD4 or CD8 identity of scalp clones could be inferred. The table comes from immuneACCESS by way of TCRdb, which keeps in-frame sequences with V and J called. Part of the clones is missing from these tables; in studies checked, under half for an unresolved V gene and the rest for unknown reasons. The DNA was the basis for D and trimming; V, J and clone size are from that table. In all, the sample holds hundreds of thousands of clones, and approximately 61% of those were seen once. Clones ranked in the top ten supply approximately 1.2% of the sample.

A remark on this clone: The antigen it recognizes is unknown. No quality values exist for individual bases; no much larger clone is one base distant.

CDR1 and CDR2 are read off the germline V gene as MGHRA and YSYEKL. The germline ends are 21 bases apart after V is trimmed by 3 bases and J by 7 bases. The cysteine opens and the phenylalanine closes a CDR3 of 16 amino acids. Only the CDR3 part of the read is kept: 48 bases, read in frame from the first base. This specimen's time point label, per the study, means: baseline before oral tofacitinib. Lesional scalp punch biopsies and peripheral blood were obtained from alopecia areata patients. After PBMCs were isolated by density centrifugation and stained for CD3, CD4 and CD8, a FACSAria was used to sort CD4+ and CD8+ T cells.

Specimen: CD4+ T cells sorted from blood, collected at week 0. The rearranged chain carries TRBV4-1 and TRBJ1-1; the D gene cannot be named for sure. This receptor was taken from a human donor with alopecia areata. The DNA sequence follows: TGCGCCAGCAGCCACCCGCCCCGCGGAGGGAAGTATGAAGCTTTCTTT. Its protein is CASSHPPRGGKYEAFF.